A single sample is the source of the 17 T cell receptor beta chains below, sequenced in a study of long-term antiretroviral therapy in people with HIV. Version v3.0 of the immunoSEQ assay was performed at survey level. TCRdb's copy holds only in-frame clones and misses some; the assay was immunoSEQ multiplex PCR. The repertoire holds about 24,000 clones, 65% to 85% seen once, with more than 12% in the top ten. The specimen comprised unsorted PBMCs, sampled around 4.2 years after starting antiretroviral therapy. Source of these receptors: a man aged 30-40 years with HIV.

This clone was counted a few times. The chain combines TRBV7-2 with TRBJ1-2, with TRBD1 matching 8 bases. This CDR3 is 14 amino acids long. Trimming cost V 5 bases and J 8 bases; bases outside gene matches: 10. Germline V CDR1 and CDR2: SGHTA, FQGNSA. CDR3 sequence (DNA): TGTGCCAGCAGCCAGGGGCAGGGGGCGGGGGGCTACACCTTC. This encodes CASSQGQGAGGYTF.

The rearrangement links TRBV28 to TRBJ2-7, with D uncertain. The ends were cut back, 5 bases at V and 9 bases at J, with 8 bases in the middle. Germline V gene lookup returns CDR1 MDHEN and CDR2 SYDVKM. The CDR3 totals 10 residues. The chain's CDR3 is CASSLAVQYF. The CDR3 region has the DNA TGTGCCAGCAGTCTCGCGGTGCAGTACTTC.

This clone showed up just once. Mismatch with germline at one junction end may stem from a read error. The chain carries TRBV6-6 and TRBJ1-4; no firm D call. Germline CDR1 and CDR2: MNHNY and SVGAGI (reference sequence). The CDR3 covers 11 residues. Here the CDR3 reads CLAGANEKLFF. The CDR3 DNA reads as TGCCTCGCTGGGGCTAATGAAAAACTGTTTTTT.

CDR3 loop: CASSYGREPWVYEQYF. The CDR3 DNA follows: TGTGCCAGCAGTTACGGGAGGGAGCCGTGGGTCTACGAGCAGTACTTC. The J gene is TRBJ2-7, the V gene TRBV6-5, with 7 bases lining up with TRBD2. Germline CDR1 reads MNHEY; CDR2 reads SVGAGI. The CDR3 extends over 16 amino acids. J was trimmed by 3 bases and V by 2 bases; bases with no gene match: 10.

The gene calls are TRBV18 and TRBJ1-3; D remains unclear. V was clipped by 2 bases and J by 3 bases, with 17 bases between them. There are 17 residues in the CDR3. Looked up from germline, CDR1 is KGHSH and CDR2 is LQKENI. The CDR3: CASSPKTAGIGGNTIYF. The DNA for the CDR3 is TGTGCCAGCTCACCAAAGACGGCGGGGATCGGTGGAAACACCATATATTTT.

This sequence joins TRBV5-1 and TRBJ1-5, with D uncertain. Trimming stripped 6 bases from V and 6 bases from J, with 13 bases between. CDR3 size: 13 residues. Germline V CDR1 and CDR2: SGHRS, YFSETQ. As DNA, the CDR3 is TGCGCCAGCATCCCAACCAGAGGTCAGCCCCAGCATTTT. Protein sequence: CASIPTRGQPQHF.

The CDR3 here is CASSLTGASRETQYF. CDR3 sequence (DNA): TGTGCCAGCAGCCTTACAGGGGCTTCGCGGGAGACCCAGTACTTC. The chain joins TRBV7-8 to TRBJ2-5, with 7 bases aligning to TRBD1. V was clipped by 5 bases and J by 5 bases; unmatched bases: 11. This CDR3 has 15 amino acids. Germline assignment: CDR1 SGHVS and CDR2 FQNEAQ.

This clone was detected only a few times. J is TRBJ1-6 and V is TRBV6-1, with D perhaps matching TRBD1 (5 bases). The CDR3 covers 14 residues. The V end was cut by 4 bases, the J end by 8 bases, with 12 bases between. The germline CDR1 and CDR2 sequences are MNHNS and SASEGT. The CDR3 region is CASSGGTEYSPLHF. The CDR3 DNA reads TGTGCCAGCAGTGGCGGGACTGAATATTCACCCCTCCACTTT.

The gene calls are TRBV4-1 and TRBJ2-7; no definite D call. This CDR3 region has 16 residues. Per the germline V gene, CDR1 is MGHRA and CDR2 is YSYEKL. V dropped 1 base and J dropped 0 bases, with 13 bases sitting between them. CDR3 protein: CASSQVSYRSSYEQYF. The CDR3 DNA reads as TGCGCCAGCAGCCAAGTTTCATACAGAAGCTCCTACGAGCAGTACTTC.

This chain joins TRBV5-8 and TRBJ2-7; TRBD1 agrees at 7 bases. V was pared by 5 bases and J by 0 bases, with 5 bases of the junction left unmatched. Germline assignment: CDR1 SGHTS and CDR2 YDEGEE. This CDR3 is 14 amino acids long. DNA of the CDR3: TGTGCCAGCAGATCGACAGGGAACTCCTACGAGCAGTACTTC. As protein: CASRSTGNSYEQYF. Supplemented by reference TRBV5-8 and TRBJ2-7, the full variable domain reads EAGVTQSPTHLIKTRGQQATLRCSPISGHTSVYWYQQALGLGLQFLLWYDEGEERNRGNFPPRFSGRQFPNYSSELNVNALELEDSALYLCASRSTGNSYEQYFGPGTRLTVT.

The chain couples TRBV5-1 to TRBJ2-5; 8 nucleotides align to TRBD2. Unmatched junction bases numbered 17, after V lost 4 bases and J lost 9 bases. Per germline, CDR1 SGHRS and CDR2 YFSETQ. CDR3 length: 16 residues. CDR3 region: CASSITGTRNRVAQYF. The CDR3, as DNA: TGCGCCAGCAGCATCACCGGGACTAGGAATCGGGTGGCCCAGTACTTC.

This clone was found once. The CDR3 DNA reads as TGTGCCACTGGGACAGTTAATGAAAAACTGTTTTTT. Protein sequence: CATGTVNEKLFF. The genes are TRBV19 and TRBJ1-4; 7 nucleotides agree with TRBD1. The CDR3 contains 12 residues. Germline loops: CDR1 LNHDA, CDR2 SQIVND (reference sequence). After removal of 10 bases from V and 4 bases from J, the junction contained 3 bases not matched to a gene.

This chain uses TRBV25-1 with TRBJ2-2, with D maybe TRBD1 (5 bases). The V gene's germline CDR1 is MGHDK and CDR2 SYGVNS. V was clipped by 0 bases and J by 6 bases, with 11 bases between them. The CDR3 spans 15 residues. The CDR3: CASSEYIDSAGELFF. The DNA of the CDR3 is TGTGCCAGCAGTGAATATATCGACAGTGCCGGGGAGCTGTTTTTT. Filled out from reference TRBV25-1 and TRBJ2-2, the complete variable domain reads EADIYQTPRYLVIGTGKKITLECSQTMGHDKMYWYQQDPGMELHLIHYSYGVNSTEKGDLSSESTVSRIRTEHFPLTLESARPSHTSQYLCASSEYIDSAGELFFGEGSRLTVL.

This clone was observed a few times. This CDR3 is CASSEGNYEQYF. The CDR3 DNA follows: TGTGCCAGCAGTGAAGGCAACTACGAGCAGTACTTC. V and J are TRBV2 and TRBJ2-7; D remains ambiguous. Deletions cut 1 base from V and 3 bases from J, with 4 bases between. Germline CDR1 SNHLY, CDR2 FYNNEI. This CDR3 is 12 amino acids long.

J is TRBJ1-1 and V is TRBV28; D unclear. Between the trimmed V and J ends, which lost 3 bases and 4 bases, there was a span of 12 bases. Germline lookup yields CDR1 MDHEN and CDR2 SYDVKM. This CDR3 is built from 14 residues. CDR3 residues: CASSLIGEVTEAFF. DNA for the CDR3: TGTGCCAGCAGTTTGATCGGGGAGGTCACTGAAGCTTTCTTT.

V usage is TRBV6-1 and J usage is TRBJ1-4; D perhaps matches TRBD1 (6 bases). The germline V gene has CDR1 MNHNS and CDR2 SASEGT. Trimming pared 7 bases from V and 8 bases from J, leaving 17 bases between. This CDR3 has 14 residues. The CDR3, as DNA: TGTGCCAGCAAAAAAGGGGGAGTAGGGGAAAAACTGTTTTTT. Residues: CASKKGGVGEKLFF.

The gene calls are TRBV2 and TRBJ1-1; D not resolved. The CDR3 totals 11 residues. From germline, CDR1 is SNHLY and CDR2 FYNNEI. Trimming left V 8 bases short and J 8 bases short, with 12 bases between. CDR3 sequence (DNA): TGTGCCAGCGCCTATGAAGCCGAAGCTTTCTTT. Translated: CASAYEAEAFF.